This T cell receptor beta chain was documented in a study of shared clonotypes between healthy human individuals. Study-level points and caveats: Clonotypes that were shared across a handful of donors made up approximately 5% of naive CD4 clonotypes. Owing to a small donor count, the genetic and exposure-history diversity represented was limited.

Each cell subset's genomic DNA was divided evenly among several immunoSEQ plates. The data were produced by immunoSEQ multiplex PCR, yet TCRdb's version contains in-frame clones alone and is incomplete. The sample has approximately 810,000 clones, 80% to 95% seen once. Notes on this clone: No antigen is known for it.

Germline CDR1 reads SEHNR; CDR2 reads FQNEAQ (reference sequence). The trim removed 0 bases at V and 8 bases at J, leaving 6 bases unmatched. CDR3 length equals 15 residues. As defined, naive CD8 cells were CD45RO-negative and positively selected for CCR7, with terminally differentiated effector memory CD45RA+ cells excluded. The rearrangement links TRBV7-9 to TRBJ1-4; 7 positions match TRBD1. The origin of this receptor is a man aged 25 to 40 in good health. Sequencing was carried out using naive CD8+ T cells sorted from blood. The CDR3 nucleotides are TGTGCCAGCAGCTTAGCGCAGGGGGACATCGAAAAACTGTTTTTT. Protein sequence: CASSLAQGDIEKLFF.